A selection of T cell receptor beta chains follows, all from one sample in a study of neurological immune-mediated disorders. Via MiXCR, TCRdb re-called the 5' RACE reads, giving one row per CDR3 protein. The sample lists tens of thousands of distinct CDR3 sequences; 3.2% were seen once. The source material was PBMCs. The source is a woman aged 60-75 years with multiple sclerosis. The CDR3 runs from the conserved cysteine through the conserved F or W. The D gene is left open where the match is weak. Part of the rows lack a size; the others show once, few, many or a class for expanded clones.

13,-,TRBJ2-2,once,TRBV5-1,TGCGCCAGCAGAAGGGACTTCACCGGGGAGATGTTTTTT,CASRRDFTGEMFF
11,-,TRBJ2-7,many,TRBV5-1,TGCGCCAGCAGCTACCAGGGGGAGCAGTACTTC,CASSYQGEQYF
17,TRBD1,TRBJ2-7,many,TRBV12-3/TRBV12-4,TGTGCCAGCAGTTTAACTTCCTTGGACAGGGGGACCTACGAGCAGTACTTC,CASSLTSLDRGTYEQYF
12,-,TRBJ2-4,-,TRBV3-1,TGTGCCAGCAGCCAAGCCAAAAACATTCAGTACTTC,CASSQAKNIQYF
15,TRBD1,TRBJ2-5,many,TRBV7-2,TGTGCCAGCAGCCCCCAACAGGGGTCGTGGGAGACCCAGTACTTC,CASSPQQGSWETQYF
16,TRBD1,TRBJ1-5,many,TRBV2,TGTGCCAGCGGTAGAACAGGGGGCCGAGGCAATCAGCCCCAGCATTTT,CASGRTGGRGNQPQHF
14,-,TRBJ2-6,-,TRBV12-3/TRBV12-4,TGTGCCAGCATCAATGGCGCTGGGGCCAACGTCCTGACTTTC,CASINGAGANVLTF
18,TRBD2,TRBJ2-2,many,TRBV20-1,TGCAGTGCGAAAAATCCGGGACTAGCGGGGGGGTACACCGGGGAGCTGTTTTTT,CSAKNPGLAGGYTGELFF
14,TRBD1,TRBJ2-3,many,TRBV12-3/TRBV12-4,TGTGCCAGCACCGGGACAGGGTCTATGGATACGCAGTATTTT,CASTGTGSMDTQYF
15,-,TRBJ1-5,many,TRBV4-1,TGCGCCAGCAGCCAAGATGGGGGGCGTGCTCAGCCCCAGCATTTT,CASSQDGGRAQPQHF